The 10 T cell receptor beta chains below all came from one sample that was sequenced in a study of blood T cell repertoires in COVID-19. Method: immunoSEQ multiplex PCR; TCRdb's copy keeps in-frame clones and lacks some. The table has 100,000 to 130,000 clones, 89% seen once. The sequencing input was peripheral blood. These receptors were taken from a man aged 35 to 55 with active or convalescent COVID-19.

To note about this clone: The junction departs from germline at one end; a sequencing error may be responsible. The CDR3 sequence: CASSLGTSQGAKDQPQHF. The CDR3 region has the DNA TGTGCTAGCAGCTTAGGAACCTCACAGGGGGCGAAGGATCAGCCCCAGCATTTT. The genes are TRBV7-7 and TRBJ1-5; the match to TRBD1 covers 9 bases. The CDR3 runs 18 residues. CDR1 is SSHAT and CDR2 is FNYEAQ in the germline V gene (reference sequence).

This chain uses TRBV5-1 with TRBJ2-7, with 9 nucleotides matching TRBD1. V gave up 4 bases and J gave up 2 bases; unmatched junction bases: 7. Germline CDR1 and CDR2: SGHRS and YFSETQ. This CDR3 is 15 amino acids long. CDR3 sequence reads: CASSPMGQGPYEQYF. The CDR3 nucleotides read TGCGCCAGCAGCCCCATGGGACAGGGTCCCTACGAGCAGTACTTC.

The chain couples TRBV19 to TRBJ2-7; D possibly corresponds to TRBD2 (5 bases). Trimming shortened V by 3 bases and J by 0 bases, and 6 bases separated the two germline ends. The CDR3 spans 13 residues. Germline CDR1 LNHDA, CDR2 SQIVND (reference sequence). In DNA form, the CDR3 reads TGTGCCAGTAGTATCGGGAACTCCTACGAGCAGTACTTC. Translated, it gives CASSIGNSYEQYF.

The genes are TRBV5-4 and TRBJ1-2; D might be TRBD1 (5 bases). CDR3 length equals 15 residues. Deletions cut 4 bases from V and 4 bases from J, with 17 bases between. The germline V gene has CDR1 SGHNT and CDR2 YYREEE (reference sequence). Written as DNA, the CDR3 is TGTGCCAGCAGCAGCCCTGGACGCCAGGGCTATGGCTACACCTTC. It yields the protein CASSSPGRQGYGYTF.

The chain couples TRBV28 to TRBJ1-6; possibly TRBD1 for D (5 bases). V lost 6 bases to trimming and J lost 0 bases, with 24 bases between them. Germline CDR1 and CDR2: MDHEN and SYDVKM. This CDR3 has 20 residues. CDR3 loop: CASSHKGGTSSSSYNSPLHF. The CDR3 DNA is TGTGCCAGCAGCCATAAGGGAGGGACTTCTTCGAGCTCCTATAATTCACCCCTCCACTTT.

CDR3 DNA: TGTGCCAGCAGCTTTAGGTCGGCGGGAGGGGCAGATACGCAGTATTTT. Translated, it gives CASSFRSAGGADTQYF. V gene TRBV7-2 combines with J gene TRBJ2-3; TRBD2 aligns across 9 bases. V lost 3 bases and J lost 4; bases outside the gene matches: 8. Germline loops: CDR1 SGHTA, CDR2 FQGNSA. The CDR3 consists of 16 residues.

The rearrangement uses TRBV7-2 and TRBJ2-7; TRBD2 is a possible D gene (5 bases). The germline V and J ends were trimmed by 4 bases and 6 bases, with 13 bases remaining between them. This CDR3 comprises 13 residues. From germline, CDR1 is SGHTA and CDR2 FQGNSA. CDR3 protein: CASSSPLVSEQYF. CDR3 DNA sequence: TGTGCCAGCAGCTCCCCACTAGTGTCCGAGCAGTACTTC. Together with reference TRBV7-2 and TRBJ2-7, the CDR3 gives the full variable domain: GAGVSQSPSNKVTEKGKDVELRCDPISGHTALYWYRQSLGQGLEFLIYFQGNSAPDKSGLPSDRFSAERTGGSVSTLTIQRTQQEDSAVYLCASSSPLVSEQYFGPGTRLTVT.

This clone was observed a single time. This chain joins TRBV28 and TRBJ2-7; D not certain. Germline-derived CDR1 and CDR2 are MDHEN and SYDVKM. Between the trimmed V and J ends, which lost 6 bases and 2 bases, there was a span of 8 bases. The CDR3 sequence is 12 residues long. CDR3 coding DNA: TGTGCCAGCAGCTGGCAGACCTACGAGCAGTACTTC. Translated, it gives CASSWQTYEQYF.

The rearrangement links TRBV9 to TRBJ1-1, with a possible D match to TRBD1 (6 bases). Germline V gene sequence: CDR1 SGDLS, CDR2 YYNGEE. This CDR3 region has 16 residues. Trimming took off 0 bases at V and 4 bases at J, with 16 bases between the two ends. CDR3 amino acids: CASSVEQGGSGTEAFF. In DNA form, the CDR3 reads TGTGCCAGCAGCGTAGAACAGGGTGGTTCGGGCACTGAAGCTTTCTTT.

The V gene is TRBV5-1, the J gene TRBJ1-2; TRBD1 matches 9 bases. The CDR3 is made up of 17 amino acids. V shed 5 bases, J shed 0 bases, and the junction held 11 bases outside the gene matches. The germline V gene encodes CDR1 SGHRS and CDR2 YFSETQ. Here the CDR3 DNA reads TGCGCCAGCAGATTTACAGGGGGCGAGGAGGCTAACTATGGCTACACCTTC. Its protein product is CASRFTGGEEANYGYTF. The entire variable domain, with the rest obtained from reference TRBV5-1 and TRBJ1-2, is as follows: KAGVTQTPRYLIKTRGQQVTLSCSPISGHRSVSWYQQTPGQGLQFLFEYFSETQRNKGNFPGRFSGRQFSNSRSEMNVSTLELGDSALYLCASRFTGGEEANYGYTFGSGTRLTVV.